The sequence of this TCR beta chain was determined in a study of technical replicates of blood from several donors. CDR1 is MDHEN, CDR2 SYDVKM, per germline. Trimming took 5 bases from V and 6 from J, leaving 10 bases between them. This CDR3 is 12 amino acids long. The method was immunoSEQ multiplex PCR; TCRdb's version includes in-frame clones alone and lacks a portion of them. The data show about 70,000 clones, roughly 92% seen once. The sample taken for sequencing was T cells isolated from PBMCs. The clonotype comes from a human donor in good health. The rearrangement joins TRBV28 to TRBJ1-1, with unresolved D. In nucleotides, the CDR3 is TGTGCCAGCAGTATCCGAGGCGCTGAAGCTTTCTTT. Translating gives CASSIRGAEAFF.